This passage covers 2 T cell receptor beta chains from one sample sequenced in a study of T cells in localized non-small cell lung cancer. Sequencing was performed with immunoSEQ multiplex PCR; in TCRdb, only in-frame clones are kept and a portion is missing. The table records approximately 65,000 clones, 81% of them present only once. Material: PBMCs, obtained before any cancer treatment. The origin of the receptors is a man between 40 and 69 years old with stage II lung adenocarcinoma.

The V gene is TRBV7-8, the J gene TRBJ2-1; D possibly corresponds to TRBD1 (5 bases). CDR1 and CDR2 (germline): SGHVS, FQNEAQ. Trimming cost V 4 bases and J 0 bases, with 7 bases left between them. CDR3 length equals 14 residues. The CDR3 bases are TGTGCCAGCAGCTGGGGCAGCTCCTACAATGAGCAGTTCTTC. This codes for CASSWGSSYNEQFF.

V usage is TRBV28 and J usage is TRBJ1-1; no clear D gene. V was clipped by 7 bases and J by 2 bases, with 17 bases between them. The germline V gene encodes CDR1 MDHEN and CDR2 SYDVKM. This CDR3 has 15 amino acids. In nucleotides, the CDR3 is TGTGCCAGCAATGTCTTTGGGCGATATAACACTGAAGCTTTCTTT. Its protein is CASNVFGRYNTEAFF.